What follows describes a single T cell receptor (beta chain). Within the sample, other DNA sequences also encode this same CDR3. Naive CD8 isolation took CD45RO-negative cells positively selected for CCR7 and excluded terminally differentiated effector memory CD45RA+ cells. None of the donors, who were healthy HIV-negative adults, had recently had acute infections or vaccinations. Trimming took 5 bases from V and 4 from J; bases not matched to a gene: 5. Germline V gives CDR1 SGDLS, CDR2 YYNGEE. The CDR3 runs 15 residues. This sample stems from a study of shared clonotypes between healthy human individuals. Repertoires were generated with immunoSEQ multiplex PCR, while TCRdb's copy carries only in-frame clones and drops some. The sample consists of over 2 million clones, over 85% of them appearing once.

The chain is built from TRBV9 and TRBJ2-1; 11 bases line up with TRBD2. This TCR was sampled from a man aged 18 to 30 in good health. The specimen was naive CD8+ T cells sorted from blood. Written as DNA, the CDR3 is TGTGCCAGCAGTGCGGGACTAGCGGAATACAATGAGCAGTTCTTC. This sequence encodes CASSAGLAEYNEQFF. The full variable domain, completed using reference TRBV9 and TRBJ2-1, is DSGVTQTPKHLITATGQRVTLRCSPRSGDLSVYWYQQSLDQGLQFLIQYYNGEERAKGNILERFSAQQFPDLHSELNLSSLELGDSALYFCASSAGLAEYNEQFFGPGTRLTVL.